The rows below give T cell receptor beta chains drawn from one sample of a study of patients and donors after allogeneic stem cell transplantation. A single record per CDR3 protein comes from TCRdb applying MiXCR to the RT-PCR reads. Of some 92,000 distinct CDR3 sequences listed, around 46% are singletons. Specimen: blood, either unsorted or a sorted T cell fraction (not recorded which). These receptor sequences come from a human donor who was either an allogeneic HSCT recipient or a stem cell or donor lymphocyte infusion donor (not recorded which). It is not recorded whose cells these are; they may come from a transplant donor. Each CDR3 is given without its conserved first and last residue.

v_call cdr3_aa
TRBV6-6 ASGTLSYNEQF
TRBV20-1 SASRASLNTEAF
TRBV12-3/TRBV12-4 ASSPGQGGTEAF
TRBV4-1 ASSQGASGPYEQY
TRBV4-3 ASSQLERGTEAF
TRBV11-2 ASSLDPGFANQPQH
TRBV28 ASRLFGEGTDTQY
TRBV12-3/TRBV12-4 ASSAATASGNTIY
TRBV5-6 ASSDLNTEAF
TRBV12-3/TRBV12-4 ASADRGLSYYGYT
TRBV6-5 ASSKQQGQPQH
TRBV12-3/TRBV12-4 SQTGALEKLF
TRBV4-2 ASSQALAGFSYNEQF
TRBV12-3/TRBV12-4 ASSRPGPRRGDYGYT
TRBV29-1 SVVGSAANYGYT
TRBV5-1 ASALQGATEAF
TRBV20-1 SASVTGLNTIY
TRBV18 ASSPPQGSGYT
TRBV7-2 ASSLTGEGYT
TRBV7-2 ASDNGETQY
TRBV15 ATSREPGQGAISIY
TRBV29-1 SVTGRTLNTEAF
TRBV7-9 ASSFIGQYTGELF
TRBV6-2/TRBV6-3 ASRPTYSGNTIY
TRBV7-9 ASSLQGTYEQY
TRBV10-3 AISGRAEGGEAL
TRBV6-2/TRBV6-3 ASSYSTQNTGELF
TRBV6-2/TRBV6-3 ASSSGGGSNQPQH
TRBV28 ASSWDKSGANVLT
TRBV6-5 ASRFDRSSGNTIY
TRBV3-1 ASSQTFNWRTGHQPQH
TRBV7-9 ASSWGITNTEAF
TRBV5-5 ASSLMAGGQIYGYT
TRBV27 ASRALGQANEKLF
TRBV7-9 ASSPGTASNQPQH
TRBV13 ASSLGGATYGYT
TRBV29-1 SVQTLVGTEAF
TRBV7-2 ASSLVPEGPQH
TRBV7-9 ASSLAPGELF
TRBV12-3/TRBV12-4 ASSPWDSIYEQY
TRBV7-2 ASSLAPSEQF
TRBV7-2 ASSWGSSGNTIY
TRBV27 ASLHPQH
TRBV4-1 ASSLRQTGETQY
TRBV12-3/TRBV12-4 ASSFLGTEAF
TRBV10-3 AISGISGSYNEQF
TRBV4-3 ASSQDARGEQPQH
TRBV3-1 ASSQVLRTRYNEPF
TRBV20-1 SARVWGQVPSEGEKLF
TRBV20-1 SARLKNTEAF
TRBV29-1 SAWTENEKLF